Reported below is one T cell receptor (beta chain). The clone's antigen remains unknown. No much larger clone exists at a distance of one base, and base qualities are not known. This specimen belongs to a study of post-analysis software for immune sequencing data (dated by TCRdb to about 2015). Concerning the study at large: Relapsing-remitting, secondary progressive and progressive-relapsing multiple sclerosis were recorded as disease courses, and subtype annotation was lacking for some patients. The patient repertoires were compared against approximately ten previously published healthy control repertoires obtained from donors aged about 6 to 28 years. A subset of samples was prepared in parallel using single-end sample barcoding, then pooled and co-amplified after Illumina adapter ligation.

Summary of the overall study and its limitations: The control group was slightly older than the multiple sclerosis patient group. Normalized Chao1 diversity was significantly lower in multiple sclerosis patients than controls, suggesting substantial peripheral T-cell clonal expansion. Direct clustering with F measure showed strong co-clustering of samples prepared in the same batch, prompting a batch-effect correction.

The library was prepared using PCR. Sequencing relied on an Illumina HiSeq 2500. Unique molecular identifiers were incorporated into TCR beta cDNA libraries to reduce PCR and sequencing biases. Roughly 500,000 cDNA molecules were obtained for every 1 to 10 million input T cells, so each molecule roughly corresponded to one T cell. The patient libraries were prepared and sequenced using the same protocol as the earlier healthy control dataset. Samples belonging to the same batch were prepared together, multiplexed and sequenced on a shared HiSeq lane. As for the original processing: MIGEC was used to process the raw barcoded reads, and molecular identifier groups with only a single read were discarded before consensus assembly and CDR3 extraction. Clonotype tables were post-analysed with VDJtools, and diversity was normalized by down-sampling all datasets to the smallest sample size. Repertoire overlap clustering matched CDR3 amino acid but not nucleotide sequences to correct batch-related cross-sample contamination. TCRdb ran its own pipeline on the public reads, namely fastp trimming at Q25 and MiXCR clone calling, and kept in-frame beta chains. Rows merge per CDR3 protein into single entries with the most common DNA and genes. The V and J calls were not made by the authors but by TCRdb's processing. Counted in this sample were under 200,000 distinct CDR3 sequences; under 40% of them appeared once. Of the sample, 25% to 35% is held by the ten largest clones.

Interpreted using the paper, the time point label stands for: second blood draw from one MS patient after hematopoietic stem cell transplantation. To demonstrate the VDJtools post-analysis software, the study profiled TCR beta repertoires from the peripheral blood of 10 to 15 young patients with multiple sclerosis. The multiple sclerosis patients were children and adolescents ranging in age from 6 to 15 years. The starting material was blood, obtained after autologous hematopoietic stem cell transplantation. This TCR was recovered from a girl aged 10-17 years with multiple sclerosis. Donor details come from another sample of the same person, matched by shared clones.

The encoded CDR3 is CASSQGNSGSTTQYF. The DNA reads as follows: TGTGCCAGCAGCCAAGGCAATAGCGGGAGTACTACGCAGTATTTT. Recombination joined TRBV14 with TRBJ2-3, with 9 middle bases fitting TRBD2. Trimming leaves V shorter by 1 base and J shorter by 8 bases, with the junction holding 7 bases beyond the gene matches. From its cysteine to its phenylalanine, the CDR3 spans 15 amino acids. CDR3 DNA is the only sequence kept; it has 45 bases, read in frame from the first base. The germline V gene provides CDR1 SGHDN and CDR2 FVKESK.